A selection of T cell receptor beta chains follows, all from one sample in a study of cytomegalovirus exposure and HLA in healthy donors. The method was immunoSEQ multiplex PCR; TCRdb's version includes in-frame clones alone and lacks a portion of them. The sample carries around 150,000 clones, approximately 82% recorded once. The source material was PBMCs. The receptors here all came from a man younger than 40 in good health and CMV-seropositive. The CDR3 runs from the conserved cysteine through the conserved F or W. The D gene is left open where the match is weak. Only part of the rows carry a size: once, few, many, or a class if the clone is expanded.

d_gene: .; v_gene: TRBV29-1; abundance: .; j_gene: TRBJ2-1; CDR3nt: TGCAGCGTTAGGCCAGTCGGGGGTGTAAATGAGCAGTTCTTC; CDR3aa: CSVRPVGGVNEQFF
d_gene: .; v_gene: TRBV7-9; abundance: .; j_gene: TRBJ1-1; CDR3nt: TGTGCCAGCACCCCCTCAGAGAACACTGAAGCTTTCTTT; CDR3aa: CASTPSENTEAFF
d_gene: .; v_gene: TRBV28; abundance: once; j_gene: TRBJ2-1; CDR3nt: TGTGCCAGCAGTTCGCCGGGACTTTGGGCGCCGCACAATGAGCAGTTCTTC; CDR3aa: CASSSPGLWAPHNEQFF
d_gene: .; v_gene: TRBV5-1; abundance: .; j_gene: TRBJ2-3; CDR3nt: TGCGCCTGCCGGACTATACCTCAGGATACGCAGTATTTT; CDR3aa: CACRTIPQDTQYF
d_gene: .; v_gene: TRBV30; abundance: .; j_gene: TRBJ1-4; CDR3nt: TGTGCCTGGACCCCCCGTTTAACAACTAATGAAAAACTGTTTTTT; CDR3aa: CAWTPRLTTNEKLFF
d_gene: .; v_gene: TRBV29-1; abundance: .; j_gene: TRBJ1-1; CDR3nt: TGCAGCGTCTCCCGTGGGCGAATCACTGAAGCTTTCTTT; CDR3aa: CSVSRGRITEAFF
d_gene: .; v_gene: TRBV29-1; abundance: .; j_gene: TRBJ1-1; CDR3nt: TGCAGCGTTGAAGGTCGGGGAAACACTGAAGCTTTCTTT; CDR3aa: CSVEGRGNTEAFF
d_gene: .; v_gene: TRBV21-1; abundance: .; j_gene: TRBJ1-4; CDR3nt: TGTGCCAGCAGCAAATTAGTCGGACAGGCTAATGAAAAACTGTTTTTT; CDR3aa: CASSKLVGQANEKLFF
d_gene: .; v_gene: TRBV5-1; abundance: .; j_gene: TRBJ2-2; CDR3nt: TGCGCCAGCAGCCCCGAAACATCGGAGGGCCGGTACACCGGGGAGCTGTTTTTT; CDR3aa: CASSPETSEGRYTGELFF
d_gene: TRBD1; v_gene: TRBV11-1; abundance: .; j_gene: TRBJ2-1; CDR3nt: TGTGCCAGCAGCCCCCACAGGGGATCCTACAATGAGCAGTTCTTC; CDR3aa: CASSPHRGSYNEQFF
d_gene: .; v_gene: TRBV7-2; abundance: .; j_gene: TRBJ2-2; CDR3nt: TGTGCCAGCAGCCTTCCGACAGTCCTCACCGGGGAGCTGTTTTTT; CDR3aa: CASSLPTVLTGELFF
d_gene: .; v_gene: TRBV27; abundance: .; j_gene: TRBJ2-1; CDR3nt: TGTGCCAGCAGTTCTATCTCGGGGGAGCAGTTCTTC; CDR3aa: CASSSISGEQFF
d_gene: .; v_gene: TRBV7-3; abundance: .; j_gene: TRBJ2-2; CDR3nt: TGTGCCAGCAGCCAGGGACTCCTCGGCGGGGAGCTGTTTTTT; CDR3aa: CASSQGLLGGELFF
d_gene: TRBD1; v_gene: TRBV2; abundance: .; j_gene: TRBJ1-4; CDR3nt: TGTGCCAGCAGTAACAGGACAGGGTGGGCTGAAAAACTGTTTTTT; CDR3aa: CASSNRTGWAEKLFF
d_gene: .; v_gene: TRBV9; abundance: .; j_gene: TRBJ2-7; CDR3nt: TGTGCCAGCAGCGAGGGCCCGGGAGACAACTACGAGCAGTACTTC; CDR3aa: CASSEGPGDNYEQYF